This is a list of T cell receptor beta chains from one sample in a study of control samples from healthy donors and cancer patients. Measured with immunoSEQ multiplex PCR; TCRdb has only the in-frame clones, and not every one. This table holds some 190,000 clones, approximately 90% found once. Sequencing was done on a sample of blood. These receptors were taken from a man aged 25 to 40 in good health. Both conserved end residues are part of each CDR3. The order of the fields is clone size, V gene, D gene, J gene, CDR3 protein, CDR3 DNA. D genes are given only for firm matches. Size values are once, few and many counts, or a class for expanded clones, and some rows have none.

abundance: -
v_gene: TRBV4-2
d_gene: -
j_gene: TRBJ1-4
CDR3aa: CASSQLMGQGNEKLFF
CDR3nt: TGTGCCAGCAGCCAGCTTATGGGCCAGGGTAATGAAAAACTGTTTTTT

abundance: -
v_gene: TRBV13
d_gene: -
j_gene: TRBJ1-3
CDR3aa: CASSATGTPGNTIYF
CDR3nt: TGTGCCAGCAGCGCGACCGGGACGCCAGGAAACACCATATATTTT

abundance: -
v_gene: TRBV7-8
d_gene: TRBD2
j_gene: TRBJ2-7
CDR3aa: CASSFSGGDYEQYF
CDR3nt: TGTGCCAGCAGCTTTAGCGGGGGAGACTACGAGCAGTACTTC

abundance: -
v_gene: TRBV7-2
d_gene: TRBD1
j_gene: TRBJ1-2
CDR3aa: CASSLGPDRGFGGYTF
CDR3nt: TGTGCCAGCAGCTTAGGCCCGGACAGGGGGTTTGGTGGCTACACCTTC

abundance: -
v_gene: TRBV7-2
d_gene: -
j_gene: TRBJ1-2
CDR3aa: CASSSTTRHYGYTF
CDR3nt: TGTGCCAGCAGCTCGACCACACGTCACTATGGCTACACCTTC

abundance: -
v_gene: TRBV27
d_gene: -
j_gene: TRBJ2-1
CDR3aa: CASSRTFNNEQFF
CDR3nt: TGTGCCAGCAGTCGGACATTCAACAATGAGCAGTTCTTC

abundance: -
v_gene: TRBV11-2
d_gene: -
j_gene: TRBJ2-3
CDR3aa: CASSLQLRSGLDTQYF
CDR3nt: TGTGCCAGCAGCTTACAACTAAGGTCTGGGTTGGATACGCAGTATTTT

abundance: -
v_gene: TRBV6-1
d_gene: TRBD2
j_gene: TRBJ2-7
CDR3aa: CASSEGAGGVYEQYF
CDR3nt: TGTGCCAGCAGTGAAGGAGCGGGGGGGGTCTACGAGCAGTACTTC

abundance: -
v_gene: TRBV6-6
d_gene: -
j_gene: TRBJ1-5
CDR3aa: CATKKGLGDNQPQHF
CDR3nt: TGTGCCACCAAAAAGGGGCTGGGGGACAATCAGCCCCAGCATTTT

abundance: -
v_gene: TRBV7-2
d_gene: TRBD1
j_gene: TRBJ1-1
CDR3aa: CASSPGEKGAGWDTEAFF
CDR3nt: TGTGCCAGCAGCCCCGGGGAAAAGGGGGCAGGGTGGGACACTGAAGCTTTCTTT

abundance: -
v_gene: TRBV7-2
d_gene: TRBD2
j_gene: TRBJ2-1
CDR3aa: CASSLRRGGGRNEQFF
CDR3nt: TGTGCCAGCAGCCTCCGACGGGGGGGTGGTCGGAATGAGCAGTTCTTC

abundance: -
v_gene: TRBV5-6
d_gene: -
j_gene: TRBJ2-3
CDR3aa: CASSPDRGGTQYF
CDR3nt: TGTGCCAGCAGCCCTGACAGGGGAGGGACGCAGTATTTT

abundance: once
v_gene: TRBV5-5
d_gene: TRBD1
j_gene: TRBJ2-1
CDR3aa: CASSWDRGLIYNEQFF
CDR3nt: TGTGCCAGCAGCTGGGACAGGGGGCTCATCTACAATGAGCAGTTCTTC

abundance: -
v_gene: TRBV28
d_gene: -
j_gene: TRBJ2-6
CDR3aa: CASSSEGGGVSSGANVLTF
CDR3nt: TGTGCCAGCAGTTCCGAGGGCGGTGGAGTTAGCTCTGGGGCCAACGTCCTGACTTTC

abundance: -
v_gene: TRBV6-1
d_gene: -
j_gene: TRBJ2-3
CDR3aa: CASSDRGPTDTQYF
CDR3nt: TGTGCCAGCAGTGATCGGGGGCCCACAGATACGCAGTATTTT

abundance: once
v_gene: TRBV5-6
d_gene: -
j_gene: TRBJ1-5
CDR3aa: CASSFGGLDQPQHF
CDR3nt: TGTGCCAGCAGCTTTGGGGGGCTGGACCAGCCCCAGCATTTT

abundance: -
v_gene: TRBV28
d_gene: -
j_gene: TRBJ1-3
CDR3aa: CASSTSGAGNTIYF
CDR3nt: TGTGCCAGCAGTACCTCGGGGGCTGGAAACACCATATATTTT

abundance: -
v_gene: TRBV6-5
d_gene: TRBD1
j_gene: TRBJ1-4
CDR3aa: CASSRDRINEKLFF
CDR3nt: TGTGCCAGCAGCCGGGACAGGATTAATGAAAAACTGTTTTTT

abundance: -
v_gene: TRBV5-6
d_gene: -
j_gene: TRBJ1-6
CDR3aa: CASSFPPSYNSPLHF
CDR3nt: TGTGCCAGCAGCTTTCCGCCAAGCTATAATTCACCCCTCCACTTT

abundance: -
v_gene: TRBV2
d_gene: TRBD1
j_gene: TRBJ1-1
CDR3aa: CASRIDRGQAFF
CDR3nt: TGTGCCAGCAGGATAGACAGGGGGCAAGCTTTCTTT

abundance: -
v_gene: TRBV18
d_gene: -
j_gene: TRBJ1-4
CDR3aa: CASSVNRELLFF
CDR3nt: TGTGCCAGCTCAGTTAACAGGGAATTACTGTTTTTT

abundance: -
v_gene: TRBV15
d_gene: -
j_gene: TRBJ1-5
CDR3aa: CATSRVNQPQHF
CDR3nt: TGTGCCACCAGCAGAGTAAATCAGCCCCAGCATTTT

abundance: -
v_gene: TRBV19
d_gene: TRBD1
j_gene: TRBJ2-7
CDR3aa: CASSLGQGQSEQYF
CDR3nt: TGTGCCAGTAGTTTGGGACAGGGGCAGTCAGAGCAGTACTTC

abundance: -
v_gene: TRBV19
d_gene: TRBD1
j_gene: TRBJ1-1
CDR3aa: CASSLRGRDTEAFF
CDR3nt: TGTGCCAGTAGTCTCAGGGGGAGAGACACTGAAGCTTTCTTT

abundance: -
v_gene: TRBV21-1
d_gene: -
j_gene: TRBJ2-1
CDR3aa: CASRTIVGAVEQFF
CDR3nt: TGTGCCAGCCGTACTATCGTGGGGGCAGTCGAGCAGTTCTTC

abundance: few
v_gene: TRBV6-5
d_gene: TRBD2
j_gene: TRBJ2-1
CDR3aa: CARPSGTTYNEQFF
CDR3nt: TGTGCCAGACCGAGCGGGACTACCTACAATGAGCAGTTCTTC

abundance: -
v_gene: TRBV24-1
d_gene: -
j_gene: TRBJ1-3
CDR3aa: CATSDSQSSGNTIYF
CDR3nt: TGTGCCACCAGTGATTCCCAGAGCTCTGGAAACACCATATATTTT

abundance: -
v_gene: TRBV9
d_gene: -
j_gene: TRBJ2-7
CDR3aa: CASSPGHHSSYEQYF
CDR3nt: TGTGCCAGCAGCCCTGGACACCATTCCTCCTACGAGCAGTACTTC

abundance: -
v_gene: TRBV2
d_gene: TRBD1
j_gene: TRBJ1-5
CDR3aa: CASSTQDDRAEGNQPQHF
CDR3nt: TGTGCCAGCAGCACGCAAGATGACAGGGCCGAGGGCAATCAGCCCCAGCATTTT

abundance: once
v_gene: TRBV29-1
d_gene: -
j_gene: TRBJ1-1
CDR3aa: CSVVPTFSNTEAFF
CDR3nt: TGCAGCGTTGTTCCAACTTTCTCGAACACTGAAGCTTTCTTT

abundance: -
v_gene: TRBV29-1
d_gene: -
j_gene: TRBJ1-1
CDR3aa: CSVERNLRGVGPAEAFF
CDR3nt: TGCAGCGTTGAACGTAACCTTCGGGGTGTAGGACCCGCTGAAGCTTTCTTT

abundance: -
v_gene: TRBV5-1
d_gene: -
j_gene: TRBJ2-5
CDR3aa: CASSRTREETQYF
CDR3nt: TGCGCCAGCAGTCGCACTAGGGAAGAGACCCAGTACTTC

abundance: -
v_gene: TRBV7-6
d_gene: -
j_gene: TRBJ2-1
CDR3aa: CASSSQGRVHEQFF
CDR3nt: TGTGCCAGCAGCTCTCAGGGACGTGTGCATGAGCAGTTCTTC

abundance: few
v_gene: TRBV5-1
d_gene: -
j_gene: TRBJ1-2
CDR3aa: CASSLEGANYGYTF
CDR3nt: TGCGCCAGCAGCTTGGAGGGTGCTAACTATGGCTACACCTTC

abundance: -
v_gene: TRBV6-5
d_gene: -
j_gene: TRBJ1-4
CDR3aa: CASRTGGNEKLFF
CDR3nt: TGTGCCAGTAGAACAGGCGGTAATGAAAAACTGTTTTTT

abundance: -
v_gene: TRBV3-1/TRBV3-2
d_gene: TRBD1
j_gene: TRBJ1-1
CDR3aa: CASSQDGPGQGALSTEAFF
CDR3nt: TGTGCCAGCAGCCAAGATGGGCCGGGACAGGGGGCCTTGTCTACTGAAGCTTTCTTT

abundance: -
v_gene: TRBV3-1/TRBV3-2
d_gene: -
j_gene: TRBJ1-4
CDR3aa: CASSQVGATNEKLFF
CDR3nt: TGTGCCAGCAGCCAAGTCGGAGCAACTAATGAAAAACTGTTTTTT

abundance: -
v_gene: TRBV30
d_gene: -
j_gene: TRBJ1-5
CDR3aa: CAWSEPGSLQPQHF
CDR3nt: TGTGCCTGGAGTGAACCCGGGTCGCTTCAGCCCCAGCATTTT

abundance: -
v_gene: TRBV7-9
d_gene: -
j_gene: TRBJ2-3
CDR3aa: CASSARSGDTQYF
CDR3nt: TGTGCCAGCAGCGCCCGGTCTGGGGATACGCAGTATTTT

abundance: -
v_gene: TRBV19
d_gene: TRBD1
j_gene: TRBJ1-5
CDR3aa: CASTDRGSYSNQPQHF
CDR3nt: TGTGCCAGTACGGACAGGGGGTCTTATAGCAATCAGCCCCAGCATTTT

abundance: -
v_gene: TRBV24-1
d_gene: -
j_gene: TRBJ1-6
CDR3aa: CATSDRNNSPLHF
CDR3nt: TGTGCCACCAGTGATCGGAATAATTCACCCCTCCACTTT

abundance: -
v_gene: TRBV3-1/TRBV3-2
d_gene: TRBD1
j_gene: TRBJ1-6
CDR3aa: CASRNQGQLSSYNSPLHF
CDR3nt: TGTGCCAGTAGAAATCAGGGACAGCTAAGCTCCTATAATTCACCCCTCCACTTT

abundance: -
v_gene: TRBV2
d_gene: -
j_gene: TRBJ1-5
CDR3aa: CASKVEENQPQHF
CDR3nt: TGTGCCAGCAAAGTTGAGGAGAATCAGCCCCAGCATTTT

abundance: -
v_gene: TRBV5-6
d_gene: -
j_gene: TRBJ1-3
CDR3aa: CASSFGWQFRNTIYF
CDR3nt: TGTGCCAGCAGCTTTGGATGGCAGTTTAGAAACACCATATATTTT

abundance: -
v_gene: TRBV12-5
d_gene: -
j_gene: TRBJ1-3
CDR3aa: CASEGDTRSGNTIYF
CDR3nt: TGTGCTAGTGAAGGCGACACTCGCTCTGGAAACACCATATATTTT

abundance: -
v_gene: TRBV27
d_gene: -
j_gene: TRBJ2-1
CDR3aa: CASSLSRGSYNEQFF
CDR3nt: TGTGCCAGCAGTTTAAGTAGGGGATCCTACAATGAGCAGTTCTTC

abundance: -
v_gene: TRBV19
d_gene: -
j_gene: TRBJ2-6
CDR3aa: CASSAQGGGANVLTF
CDR3nt: TGTGCCAGTAGTGCACAGGGAGGTGGGGCCAACGTCCTGACTTTC

abundance: -
v_gene: TRBV6-5
d_gene: -
j_gene: TRBJ1-1
CDR3aa: CASSPTGWTEAFF
CDR3nt: TGTGCCAGCAGTCCCACAGGGTGGACTGAAGCTTTCTTT

abundance: -
v_gene: TRBV7-9
d_gene: -
j_gene: TRBJ2-7
CDR3aa: CASSLVVQGYEQYF
CDR3nt: TGTGCCAGCAGCTTAGTTGTACAGGGCTACGAGCAGTACTTC

abundance: -
v_gene: TRBV7-3
d_gene: TRBD2
j_gene: TRBJ2-1
CDR3aa: CASSPIVAGGTNEQFF
CDR3nt: TGTGCCAGCAGCCCGATAGTAGCGGGGGGGACCAATGAGCAGTTCTTC

abundance: -
v_gene: TRBV7-8
d_gene: -
j_gene: TRBJ1-2
CDR3aa: CASSLGSGAYYGYTF
CDR3nt: TGTGCCAGCAGCTTAGGAAGTGGCGCGTACTATGGCTACACCTTC

abundance: -
v_gene: TRBV19
d_gene: -
j_gene: TRBJ1-6
CDR3aa: CASRTEYNSPLHF
CDR3nt: TGTGCCAGTCGGACAGAATATAATTCACCCCTCCACTTT

abundance: -
v_gene: TRBV10-3
d_gene: TRBD1
j_gene: TRBJ2-3
CDR3aa: CAISETGASTDTQYF
CDR3nt: TGTGCCATCAGTGAGACAGGGGCTAGCACAGATACGCAGTATTTT

abundance: -
v_gene: TRBV10-3
d_gene: -
j_gene: TRBJ2-7
CDR3aa: CAISEDRNYEQYF
CDR3nt: TGTGCCATCAGTGAAGACCGGAACTACGAGCAGTACTTC

abundance: -
v_gene: TRBV6-1
d_gene: -
j_gene: TRBJ1-5
CDR3aa: CASSEVEVSNQPQHF
CDR3nt: TGTGCCAGCAGTGAAGTCGAGGTTAGCAATCAGCCCCAGCATTTT

abundance: -
v_gene: TRBV9
d_gene: -
j_gene: TRBJ2-4
CDR3aa: CASSVDVAKNIQYF
CDR3nt: TGTGCCAGCAGCGTAGACGTAGCCAAAAACATTCAGTACTTC

abundance: -
v_gene: TRBV19
d_gene: -
j_gene: TRBJ2-7
CDR3aa: CASSNRVGYEQYF
CDR3nt: TGTGCCAGTAGTAACAGGGTAGGGTACGAGCAGTACTTC

abundance: -
v_gene: TRBV15
d_gene: TRBD2
j_gene: TRBJ2-3
CDR3aa: CATSRGLAGSTDTQYF
CDR3nt: TGTGCCACCAGCAGAGGACTAGCGGGGAGCACAGATACGCAGTATTTT

abundance: -
v_gene: TRBV2
d_gene: TRBD1
j_gene: TRBJ1-2
CDR3aa: CASTRQGYDGYTF
CDR3nt: TGTGCCAGCACCCGACAGGGATATGATGGCTACACCTTC